Sequencing of this TCR beta chain was carried out in a study of blood T cell dynamics during melanoma immunotherapy. CDR1 SGHVS and CDR2 FNYEAQ come from the germline V gene. Trimming took 1 base from V and 0 from J, leaving 16 bases between them. The CDR3 extends over 17 amino acids. The time point is: pre-treatment baseline. The data were produced by immunoSEQ multiplex PCR, yet TCRdb's version contains in-frame clones alone and is incomplete. This table lists 50 to 75 clones. The receptor's source is a human donor with melanoma. The sequencing here drew on cell-free DNA from blood, taken from a patient treated with checkpoint blockade. V gene TRBV7-6 combines with J gene TRBJ2-7; perhaps TRBD1 as D (6 bases). The DNA of the CDR3 is TGTGCCAGCAGCTTAGGGAATATCAGGGGCTTCTCCTACGAGCAGTACTTC. Amino acids: CASSLGNIRGFSYEQYF.